This T cell receptor beta chain came from a study of tumor-infiltrating lymphocytes in primary liver carcinoma. Study at large: Each of the samples returned roughly 3.65 to 8 million productive TCRbeta reads (a yield similar across tissue types).

V shed 9 bases and J shed 7 bases, with 21 bases lying between them. The CDR3 runs to 15 residues. Germline CDR1 MNHEY, CDR2 SVGAGI. The authors made TCR beta cDNA from 500 ng total RNA with a constant-region primer. Each TCR beta library was derived from three nested multiplex PCR rounds that employed slightly modified ARM-PCR. TRBV1-TRBV30 forward primers and a C-beta reverse primer were used in the first two PCR rounds, which each ran for around 11 cycles. MiXCR, applied by TCRdb to the multiplex PCR reads, yields one record per CDR3 protein. This table has about 320,000 distinct CDR3 sequences, around three fifths appearing once. In this sample, this clonotype turned up a few times. Alongside blood RNA obtained from unsorted whole blood, germline DNA was also extracted.

J is TRBJ2-2 and V is TRBV6-5; tentatively, D is TRBD1 or TRBD2 (6 bases each). The sequenced material came from peripheral blood. The receptor's source is a woman in her 30s with primary liver carcinoma and hepatitis B virus infection. CDR3 sequence (DNA): TGTGCCAGTACTAACCAGCCGGGGGCCAGCGGGGAGCTGTTTTTT. Its translation: CASTNQPGASGELFF.